Shown below are 27 T cell receptor beta chains from a single sample sequenced in a study of blood T cell repertoires in COVID-19. The protocol was immunoSEQ multiplex PCR, while the TCRdb copy is restricted to in-frame clones and leaves out a portion. The sample lists about 130,000 clones, 75% to 90% seen once, with around 4% in the top ten. The sample consisted of peripheral blood. The source of these receptors is a human donor in a cohort sampled during active COVID-19.

This clone has more than one count but fewer than ten. The chain combines TRBV7-2 with TRBJ1-1; the D is unclear. The germline V and J ends were trimmed by 1 base and 4 bases, with 13 bases remaining between them. Germline assignment: CDR1 SGHTA and CDR2 FQGNSA. There are 15 residues in the CDR3. This CDR3 is CASSLVSDSGTEAFF. In DNA, the CDR3 is TGTGCCAGCAGCTTAGTTTCGGATTCGGGCACTGAAGCTTTCTTT.

The chain's CDR3 is CASSQTTGPSPLHF. The DNA of the CDR3 is TGTGCCAGCAGCCAAACGACAGGTCCTTCACCCCTCCACTTT. The rearrangement joins TRBV6-5 to TRBJ1-6, with D possibly matching TRBD1 (6 bases). The V and J ends lost 6 bases and 9 bases respectively, with 15 bases between them. This CDR3 is built from 14 residues. Germline lookup yields CDR1 MNHEY and CDR2 SVGAGI.

The rearrangement links TRBV7-9 to TRBJ1-5, with D possibly being TRBD1 (5 bases). The CDR3 covers 16 residues. V shed 5 bases and J shed 6 bases, with 20 bases lying between them. From germline, CDR1 is SEHNR and CDR2 FQNEAQ (reference sequence). CDR3 sequence reads: CASSLHGTLESQPQHF. Here the CDR3 DNA reads TGTGCCAGCAGCCTCCATGGGACTTTAGAGTCTCAGCCCCAGCATTTT.

This chain uses TRBV5-1 with TRBJ2-1; tentative D call: TRBD2 (5 bases). The V gene lost 5 bases and the J gene lost 6 bases, with 15 bases spanning the gap. This CDR3 has 14 residues. The germline gives CDR1 SGHRS, CDR2 YFSETQ. The CDR3 bases are TGCGCCAGCAGGTCGATTGAGGGTCGCAATGAGCAGTTCTTC. Protein sequence: CASRSIEGRNEQFF.

The J gene is TRBJ1-2, the V gene TRBV2, with no clear D. The CDR3 sequence is 14 residues long. Germline lookup yields CDR1 SNHLY and CDR2 FYNNEI. V dropped 3 bases and J dropped 6 bases, with 14 bases sitting between them. CDR3 protein: CASSDFRTGNGYTF. CDR3 sequence (DNA): TGTGCCAGCAGTGACTTCCGCACGGGGAATGGCTACACCTTC.

The chain links TRBV20-1 to TRBJ2-3, with 9 bases that match TRBD1. Germline V lookup: CDR1 DFQATT, CDR2 SNEGSKA (reference sequence). The CDR3 is 16 residues long. With 3 bases clipped from V and 6 bases from J, the junction kept 13 bases outside the gene matches. The CDR3 coding sequence is TGCAGTGCTAGTGATGGGACAGGGCAGACGTCGGATACGCAGTATTTT. This translates into CSASDGTGQTSDTQYF.

This clone appeared a single time. The V and J genes are TRBV24-1 and TRBJ2-3; 14 bases are a match to TRBD2. This CDR3 contains 17 residues. The trim removed 5 bases at V and 2 bases at J, leaving 5 bases unmatched. CDR1 is KGHDR, CDR2 SFDVKD, per germline. Written as DNA, the CDR3 is TGTGCCACCAGTGGACTAGCGGGAGGGCCCGACACAGATACGCAGTATTTT. Its translation is CATSGLAGGPDTDTQYF.

This clone was recorded once. The rearrangement uses TRBV5-4 and TRBJ1-1; D unclear. This CDR3 is 12 amino acids long. V shed 7 bases and J shed 3 bases, with 10 bases lying between them. The germline CDR1 and CDR2 sequences are SGHNT and YYREEE (reference sequence). The CDR3 coding sequence is TGTGCCAGCCAGAAGCGGGACACTGAAGCTTTCTTT. Amino acids: CASQKRDTEAFF.

V is TRBV6-5 and J is TRBJ2-5; D perhaps matches TRBD2 (6 bases). Trimming shortened V by 8 bases and J by 5 bases, and 15 bases separated the two germline ends. Germline V CDR1 and CDR2: MNHEY, SVGAGI. The CDR3 is made up of 13 amino acids. CDR3 bases: TGTGCCAGCGAACGGGGGACGGAGGAGACCCAGTACTTC. Encoded protein: CASERGTEETQYF.

This chain joins TRBV25-1 and TRBJ2-7, with 9 bases matching TRBD2. The length of the CDR3 is 15 residues. V lost 2 bases and J lost 7; bases outside the gene matches: 9. The germline V gene encodes CDR1 MGHDK and CDR2 SYGVNS. The CDR3 DNA reads as TGTGCCAGCAGTGAAGGGGCGGGAGGGCCGGAGGAGCAGTACGTC. As protein: CASSEGAGGPEEQYV.

This chain connects TRBV19 to TRBJ1-1; no definite D call. The CDR3 is made up of 14 amino acids. From germline, CDR1 is LNHDA and CDR2 SQIVND (reference sequence). V was pared by 7 bases and J by 5 bases, with 17 bases between. The CDR3 loop reads CASTPNRAGTEAFF. The CDR3 DNA reads as TGTGCCAGTACCCCGAACCGAGCGGGGACTGAAGCTTTCTTT.

The chain is built from TRBV6-6 and TRBJ2-1; 8 nucleotides agree with TRBD2. In germline, CDR1 is MNHNY, CDR2 SVGAGI (reference sequence). This CDR3 is 15 amino acids long. V was pared by 4 bases and J by 3 bases, with 5 bases of the junction left unmatched. CDR3 loop: CASSSGRGGYNEQFF. Here the CDR3 DNA reads TGTGCCAGCAGTTCCGGACGGGGGGGCTACAATGAGCAGTTCTTC.

This clone was found once. The rearrangement uses TRBV5-1 and TRBJ1-2; D is possibly TRBD1 (6 bases). V was shortened by 0 bases and J by 8 bases, with 11 bases between the two germline ends. This CDR3 has 13 amino acids. Germline CDR1 SGHRS, CDR2 YFSETQ. This chain's CDR3 is CASSLDGGGGYTF. The CDR3 region has the DNA TGCGCCAGCAGCTTGGATGGGGGCGGGGGCTACACCTTC.

This clone showed up just once. The chain uses TRBV4-3 and TRBJ2-2; TRBD1 agrees at 7 bases. Germline loops: CDR1 LGHNA, CDR2 YSLEER. The CDR3 totals 15 residues. Losses at the gene ends were 6 bases for V and 7 bases for J; bases not matched to a gene: 11. The CDR3 sequence: CASSHTGVESGELFF. CDR3 in DNA: TGCGCCAGCAGTCACACAGGGGTCGAAAGCGGGGAGCTGTTTTTT.

The chain uses TRBV6-2 or TRBV6-3 and TRBJ1-1; 9 nucleotides match TRBD1. There are 15 residues in the CDR3. CDR1 MNHEY and CDR2 SVGEGT come from the germline V gene. The junction had 2 bases not matched to a gene; V was cut back by 0 bases and J by 3 bases. DNA of the CDR3: TGTGCCAGCAGTTACTCGGACAGGGGAGACACTGAAGCTTTCTTT. It specifies CASSYSDRGDTEAFF.

The chain couples TRBV6-4 to TRBJ2-5; TRBD2 aligns across 8 bases. This CDR3 contains 17 residues. The germline V gene has CDR1 MRHNA and CDR2 SNTAGT. V lost 9 bases, J lost 5 bases, and 20 bases stayed unmatched. The CDR3 is CARPLGRGETPRETQYF. The CDR3 DNA reads as TGTGCCAGGCCATTAGGGCGGGGGGAGACCCCCAGGGAGACCCAGTACTTC.

This clone turned up a few times. This chain uses TRBV19 with TRBJ1-4; 7 nucleotides line up with TRBD1. Germline CDR1 LNHDA, CDR2 SQIVND (reference sequence). V was pared by 5 bases and J by 11 bases, with 17 bases of the junction left unmatched. The CDR3 has 16 amino acids. DNA of the CDR3: TGTGCCAGTAGTTCACCCAACAGGGGAATTGGTACGAAACTGTTTTTT. It specifies CASSSPNRGIGTKLFF.

The V and J genes are TRBV10-3 and TRBJ1-1, with a weak D call TRBD1 (6 bases). This CDR3 spans 15 amino acids. Germline lookup yields CDR1 ENHRY and CDR2 SYGVKD. V was shortened by 4 bases and J by 6 bases, with 18 bases between the two germline ends. The CDR3: CAISASPGDGAEAFF. As DNA, the CDR3 is TGTGCCATCAGTGCGTCTCCAGGGGACGGAGCTGAAGCTTTCTTT.

The CDR3 nucleotides are TGTGCCAGCAGTGGACAGGGGAGGCTCTCTGGGGCCAACGTCCTGACTTTC. Translated, it gives CASSGQGRLSGANVLTF. This chain links TRBV28 with TRBJ2-6, with TRBD1 matching over 9 bases. Trimming cost V 5 bases and J 0 bases; bases outside gene matches: 5. Germline V gives CDR1 MDHEN, CDR2 SYDVKM. CDR3 length: 17 amino acids.

The chain has TRBV6-5 and TRBJ1-6; TRBD1 matches 7 bases. The V gene's germline CDR1 is MNHEY and CDR2 SVGAGI. After removal of 4 bases from V and 0 bases from J, the junction contained 3 bases not matched to a gene. The CDR3 length is 16 residues. The CDR3 is CASSLQGPSYNSPLHF. For the CDR3, the DNA is TGTGCCAGCAGTTTACAGGGGCCCTCCTATAATTCACCCCTCCACTTT.

The gene calls are TRBV12-3 or TRBV12-4 and TRBJ1-1; 9 nucleotides align to TRBD1. CDR3 length: 13 residues. With V trimmed by 6 bases and J by 6 bases, 5 bases remained unmatched. CDR3 in amino acids: CASSRTGAAEAFF. The CDR3 DNA sequence: TGTGCCAGCAGCCGGACAGGGGCCGCTGAAGCTTTCTTT.

Concerning this clone itself: One end of the junction is discordant with germline, which a read error may explain. V and J are TRBV7-9 and TRBJ2-3, with a possible D match to TRBD2 (5 bases). The CDR3 sequence is 17 residues long. Germline values: CDR1 SEHNR, CDR2 FQNEAQ (reference sequence). The CDR3 DNA reads TGTGCCAGCAGTCCTAACCTAATCTCGGGGAGCAGAGATACGCAGTATTTT. It translates to CASSPNLISGSRDTQYF.

The rearrangement links TRBV19 to TRBJ2-2; D is perhaps TRBD2 (6 bases). This CDR3 contains 16 residues. V was shortened by 6 bases and J by 4 bases, with 18 bases between the two germline ends. Germline lookup yields CDR1 LNHDA and CDR2 SQIVND (reference sequence). The CDR3 protein is CASREKTGVSTGELFF. As DNA, the CDR3 is TGTGCCAGTAGGGAAAAGACGGGGGTCAGCACCGGGGAGCTGTTTTTT.

This sequence joins TRBV7-2 and TRBJ2-3, with D tentatively TRBD2 (7 bases). Trimming pared 2 bases from V and 0 bases from J, leaving 12 bases between. Germline CDR1 reads SGHTA; CDR2 reads FQGNSA. The CDR3 consists of 16 residues. The CDR3 loop reads CASSLRGGLSTDTQYF. In DNA form, the CDR3 reads TGTGCCAGCAGCTTAAGGGGGGGCCTCAGCACAGATACGCAGTATTTT.

This clone was seen a few times. The chain links TRBV5-1 to TRBJ2-3; 13 positions agree with TRBD2. CDR3 length: 18 residues. The V gene's germline CDR1 is SGHRS and CDR2 YFSETQ. Trimming took 0 bases from V and 0 from J; bases not matched to a gene: 4. Written as DNA, the CDR3 is TGCGCCAGCAGCTTGGGACTAGCGGGGGGCCCTAGCACAGATACGCAGTATTTT. Translation: CASSLGLAGGPSTDTQYF.

The CDR3 protein is CASSPGAPDEQFF. The CDR3 DNA is TGTGCCAGCAGCCCAGGGGCGCCCGATGAGCAGTTCTTC. The chain carries TRBV9 and TRBJ2-1; a possible D gene is TRBD1 (6 bases). Germline V gene lookup returns CDR1 SGDLS and CDR2 YYNGEE. The CDR3 loop spans 13 amino acids. V dropped 4 bases and J dropped 8 bases, with 13 bases sitting between them.

The genes are TRBV5-1 and TRBJ1-1, with a possible D match to TRBD1 (6 bases). The V and J ends lost 5 bases and 0 bases respectively, with 14 bases between them. The germline CDR1 and CDR2 sequences are SGHRS and YFSETQ. CDR3 length: 15 amino acids. CDR3 sequence reads: CASRGARGMNTEAFF. The CDR3 coding sequence is TGCGCCAGCAGGGGGGCCAGGGGAATGAACACTGAAGCTTTCTTT.